What follows are 4 T cell receptor beta chains derived from one specimen sequenced in a study of cytomegalovirus exposure and HLA in healthy donors. With 60 Vbeta and 13 Jbeta primers, the PCR was carried out. The assay was immunoSEQ multiplex PCR, and TCRdb's table has in-frame clones only and misses some. Of about 110,000 clones listed, under 85% are singletons. The sample was PBMCs. All receptors derive from a man aged 25 to 45 in good health and CMV-seropositive.

This clone occurred a few times. The rearrangement joins TRBV19 to TRBJ1-5; D not resolved. Trimming removed 8 bases from V and 5 bases from J, with 13 bases in between. CDR3 length: 13 residues. Per germline, CDR1 LNHDA and CDR2 SQIVND (reference sequence). The CDR3 sequence is CASGLGMDQPQHF. The CDR3 region has the DNA TGTGCCAGTGGACTAGGGATGGATCAGCCCCAGCATTTT.

The rearrangement joins TRBV27 to TRBJ2-2; no clear D gene. CDR3 length: 12 residues. Trimming pared 10 bases from V and 7 bases from J, leaving 13 bases between. Germline-derived CDR1 and CDR2 are MNHEY and SMNVEV (reference sequence). The CDR3 reads CATSRPGGELFF. CDR3 nucleotide sequence: TGTGCCACCTCGAGACCGGGCGGGGAGCTGTTTTTT.

The rearrangement uses TRBV25-1 and TRBJ1-4; possibly TRBD1 for D (6 bases). Trimming pared 4 bases from V and 2 bases from J, leaving 8 bases between. The CDR3 loop spans 14 amino acids. Looked up from germline, CDR1 is MGHDK and CDR2 is SYGVNS. CDR3 in amino acids: CASSARGTNEKLFF. In DNA form, the CDR3 reads TGTGCCAGCAGTGCCAGGGGCACTAATGAAAAACTGTTTTTT.

The rearrangement uses TRBV10-3 and TRBJ1-6; D unclear. Trimming cost V 0 bases and J 7 bases, with 7 bases left between them. CDR1 and CDR2 from the germline V gene are ENHRY and SYGVKD. CDR3 length: 14 residues. The CDR3 loop is CAISESVSNSPLHF. The CDR3 DNA reads TGTGCCATCAGTGAGTCAGTAAGCAATTCACCCCTCCACTTT.